The clone carrying this TCR beta chain was counted a few times. Its antigen is unidentified. Collection occurred without any documented infections or immune events in donors. These data belong to a study of identifying expanded T cells in peripheral blood. Overall study findings and caveats: Technical replicates showed around 1.2 changed clones; two weeks 15 to 20; four weeks 19. Variance in clone template counts between approximately two-week samples significantly increased with total template count across all healthy donors.

Method: immunoSEQ multiplex PCR; TCRdb's copy keeps in-frame clones and lacks some. The data hold around 47,000 clones, with around 82% observed a single time. CDR1 is SEHNR and CDR2 is FQNEAQ in the germline V gene (reference sequence). V was clipped by 1 base and J by 4 bases, with 1 base between them. The CDR3 runs 11 residues. The TCR was taken from a person between 18 and 75 years old in good health. The gene calls are TRBV7-9 and TRBJ1-1; D is unresolved. What was sequenced was blood. CDR3 region: CASSLGTEAFF. The CDR3, as DNA: TGTGCCAGCAGCTTAGGCACTGAAGCTTTCTTT.